Included here is one T cell receptor beta chain sequence, with context. Antigen: not known. Primers: 60 Vbeta forward and 13 Jbeta reverse. Measured with immunoSEQ multiplex PCR; TCRdb has only the in-frame clones, and not every one. Here the sample spans about 170,000 clones, approximately 70% being singletons. This entry is derived from a study of cytomegalovirus exposure and HLA in healthy donors. Findings of the study overall: Presence/absence analyses supposed approximately even sequencing depth among donors. One variant, a missense change in DCLRE1C, was linked in a later analysis to TCR beta V- and J-gene trimming. In a later analysis, TCR association rates varied by HLA locus: DRB1 most, HLA-C fewest.

The CDR3 consists of 12 residues. Germline loops: CDR1 MNHNY, CDR2 SVGAGI (reference sequence). Between the trimmed V and J ends, which lost 4 bases and 11 bases, there was a span of 14 bases. Sampled while nominally healthy, donors likely had unrecorded immune exposures. The sample consisted of PBMCs. The sequence derives from a man aged 35-49 years in good health and CMV-seropositive. J is TRBJ1-1 and V is TRBV6-6; weak D call: TRBD1 (5 bases). The CDR3 spells CASSSLREGAFF. CDR3 DNA sequence: TGTGCCAGCAGTTCATTGAGGGAGGGGGCTTTCTTT.